This entry is about one T cell receptor beta chain. The sorted Tregs were CD4+CD25+CD127-/low cells. After constant-region reverse-primer amplification, full-length variable regions underwent semi-nested PCR with Nested Universal Primer A. TCRdb independently ran MiXCR on the 5' RACE reads; one entry per CDR3 protein. The sample holds about 42,000 distinct CDR3 sequences, roughly a fifth seen once. The CDR3 consists of 13 residues. The germline V gene has CDR1 SGHAT and CDR2 FQNNGV. The V and J ends lost 6 bases and 10 bases, in that order; junction bases with no gene match: 8. Specimen: Tregs sorted from blood. The receptor was isolated from a female donor with breast cancer. The rearrangement uses TRBV11-2 and TRBJ1-4, with 7 nucleotides matching TRBD1. The CDR3 DNA sequence: TGTGCCAGCAGAGACAGGGCTAAGGGAAAACTGTTTTTT. Translating gives CASRDRAKGKLFF.